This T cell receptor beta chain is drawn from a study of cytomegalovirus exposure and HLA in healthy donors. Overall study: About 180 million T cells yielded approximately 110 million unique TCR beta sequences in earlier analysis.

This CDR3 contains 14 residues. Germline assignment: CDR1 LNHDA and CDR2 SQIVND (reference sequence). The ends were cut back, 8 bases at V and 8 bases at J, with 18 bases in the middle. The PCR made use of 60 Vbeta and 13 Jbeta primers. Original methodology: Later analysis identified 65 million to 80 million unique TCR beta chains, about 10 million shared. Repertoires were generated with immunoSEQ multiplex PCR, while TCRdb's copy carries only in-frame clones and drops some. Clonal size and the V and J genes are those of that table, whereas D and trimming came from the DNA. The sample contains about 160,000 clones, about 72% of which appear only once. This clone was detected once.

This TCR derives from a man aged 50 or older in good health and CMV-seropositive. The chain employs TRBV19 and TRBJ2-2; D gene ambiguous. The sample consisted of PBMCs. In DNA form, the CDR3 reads TGTGCCAGTGGGTCGACTGGCCCCCCGGGGGAGCTGTTTTTT. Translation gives CASGSTGPPGELFF.